A selection of T cell receptor beta chains follows, all from one sample in a study of control samples from healthy donors and cancer patients. The method was immunoSEQ multiplex PCR; TCRdb's version includes in-frame clones alone and lacks a portion of them. The repertoire includes about 180,000 clones, 90% of them detected once, and roughly 1.3% sits in the top ten. Sequenced input: blood. Source of these receptors: a woman aged 50 to 65 in good health. The CDR3 runs from the conserved cysteine through the conserved F or W. A D gene is named only where the DNA matches it firmly. Only some rows state a clone size, as once, few, many or a class for expanded clones.

V	D	size	J	CDR3	DNA
TRBV5-1	-	-	TRBJ1-5	CASSLAQGGQPQHF	TGCGCCAGCAGCTTGGCCCAGGGAGGTCAGCCCCAGCATTTT
TRBV10-3	-	-	TRBJ1-1	CAITPGLGNTEAFF	TGTGCCATCACTCCCGGTTTGGGAAACACTGAAGCTTTCTTT
TRBV27	-	-	TRBJ2-3	CASSFMRHNTDTQYF	TGTGCCAGCAGTTTTATGAGACACAACACAGATACGCAGTATTTT
TRBV7-8	-	-	TRBJ2-5	CASSFSLYQETQYF	TGTGCCAGCAGCTTCAGCCTGTACCAAGAGACCCAGTACTTC
TRBV14	-	-	TRBJ1-4	CASSQGPERGEKLFF	TGTGCCAGCAGCCAAGGGCCGGAACGGGGTGAAAAACTGTTTTTT
TRBV28	-	-	TRBJ2-3	CASSGPRPDTQYF	TGTGCCAGCAGTGGCCCCCGCCCAGATACGCAGTATTTT
TRBV5-4	-	-	TRBJ1-1	CASSLSLRTANTEAFF	TGTGCCAGCAGCTTGTCCCTCAGGACAGCGAACACTGAAGCTTTCTTT
TRBV5-4	-	-	TRBJ1-4	CASSLVGEKLFF	TGTGCCAGCAGCTTGGTTGGGGAAAAACTGTTTTTT
TRBV30	TRBD2	-	TRBJ2-7	CAWSVRGEDHEQYF	TGTGCCTGGAGTGTACGGGGGGAGGACCACGAGCAGTACTTC
TRBV28	-	few	TRBJ2-1	CASMGLGEQFF	TGTGCCAGCATGGGGCTCGGGGAGCAGTTCTTC
TRBV7-2	TRBD2	few	TRBJ2-5	CASSPPWVGTSLQETQYF	TGTGCCAGCAGCCCCCCCTGGGTCGGGACTAGCCTCCAAGAGACCCAGTACTTC